The present T cell receptor (beta chain) was sequenced within a study of cytotoxic CD8 clonotypes in ibrutinib-treated CLL. Broader study findings: Samples from sustained-remission and progressing patients were taken at different times. Baseline values of clonality outstripped age-matched healthy donors and followed circulating CD8+ T-cell counts. Clonality rose at ibrutinib response and fell back toward baseline at progression.

As to this clone: Its antigen is unknown.

Assay: immunoSEQ multiplex PCR; the TCRdb copy retains only in-frame clones and omits some. The table lists approximately 350,000 clones, over 55% of them singletons, with about 6.7% in the top ten. Germline V gene data show CDR1 as SGHTA and CDR2 as FQGNSA. Trimming took off 1 base at V and 4 bases at J, with 20 bases between the two ends. This CDR3 contains 17 residues. The sample was PBMCs, taken after 36 months of ibrutinib treatment. The TCR originated in a human donor with chronic lymphocytic leukemia. This chain connects TRBV7-2 to TRBJ2-7, with D possibly matching TRBD2 (6 bases). CDR3: CASSLGSGAEVLYEQYF. The CDR3 DNA is TGTGCCAGCAGCTTAGGTTCGGGAGCGGAAGTACTTTACGAGCAGTACTTC. Full variable domain (missing parts from reference TRBV7-2 and TRBJ2-7): GAGVSQSPSNKVTEKGKDVELRCDPISGHTALYWYRQSLGQGLEFLIYFQGNSAPDKSGLPSDRFSAERTGGSVSTLTIQRTQQEDSAVYLCASSLGSGAEVLYEQYFGPGTRLTVT.